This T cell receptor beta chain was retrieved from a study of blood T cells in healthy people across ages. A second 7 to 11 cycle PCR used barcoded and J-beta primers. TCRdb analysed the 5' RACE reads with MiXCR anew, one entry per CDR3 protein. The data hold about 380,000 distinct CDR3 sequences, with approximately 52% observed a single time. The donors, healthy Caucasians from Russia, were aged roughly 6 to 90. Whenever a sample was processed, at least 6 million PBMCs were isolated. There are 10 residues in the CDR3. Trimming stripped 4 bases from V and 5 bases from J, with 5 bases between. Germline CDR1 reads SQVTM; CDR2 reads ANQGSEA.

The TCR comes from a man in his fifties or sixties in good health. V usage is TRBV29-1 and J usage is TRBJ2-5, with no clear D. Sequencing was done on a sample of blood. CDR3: CSVVSETQYF. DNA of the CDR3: TGCAGCGTTGTCAGCGAGACCCAGTACTTC.